This T cell receptor (beta chain) was observed in a study of blood T cell repertoires in COVID-19. Across the study: Whether acute or convalescent, the COVID-19 samples came from the United States, Italy and Spain. Nucleic acid was either cDNA or gDNA, and it came from T cells, B-cell-depleted T cells, or PBMCs.

In the authors' methods: Reference gene primer amplification gave estimated nucleated cell counts. Assay used: immunoSEQ multiplex PCR; TCRdb lists only in-frame clones, some missing. V and J calls and clone size are those listed in that table; D and trimming were worked out from the DNA. The sample contains tens of thousands of clones, 65% to 85% of which appear only once. This CDR3 is 17 amino acids long. J lost 5 bases, V lost 0 bases, and 7 bases had no gene match. Germline V gene lookup returns CDR1 SEHNR and CDR2 FQNEAQ (reference sequence). The rearrangement links TRBV7-9 to TRBJ2-7; 13 positions agree with TRBD2. The specimen sequenced was peripheral blood. This TCR was sampled from a woman aged 45 to 65 with active or convalescent COVID-19. CDR3 in amino acids: CASSLAGRTSGRHEQYF. The CDR3 coding sequence is TGTGCCAGCAGCTTAGCGGGAAGGACTAGCGGGAGACACGAGCAGTACTTC.